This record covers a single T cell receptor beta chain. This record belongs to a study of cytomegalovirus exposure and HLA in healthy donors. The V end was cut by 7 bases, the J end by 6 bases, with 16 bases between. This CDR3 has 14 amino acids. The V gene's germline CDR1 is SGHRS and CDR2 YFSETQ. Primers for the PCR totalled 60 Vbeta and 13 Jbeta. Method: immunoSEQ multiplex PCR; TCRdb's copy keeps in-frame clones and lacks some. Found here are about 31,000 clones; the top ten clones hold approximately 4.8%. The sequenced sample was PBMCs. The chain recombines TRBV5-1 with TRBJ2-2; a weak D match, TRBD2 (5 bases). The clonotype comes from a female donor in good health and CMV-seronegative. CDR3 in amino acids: CASGRTGSPGELFF. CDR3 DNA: TGCGCCAGCGGCCGGACGGGGTCCCCCGGGGAGCTGTTTTTT.